A single TCR beta chain is shown here with its context. The data stem from a study of blood T cell repertoires in COVID-19. Profiling relied on immunoSEQ multiplex PCR, and the TCRdb table lists in-frame clones only, not all of them. This sample carries about 190,000 clones, 80% to 90% of them seen once, and the ten largest clones take about 20%. The CDR3 is 16 amino acids. Between the trimmed V and J ends, which lost 3 bases and 5 bases, there was a span of 19 bases. Per the germline V gene, CDR1 is ENHRY and CDR2 is SYGVKD. The chain couples TRBV10-3 to TRBJ2-5, with a possible D match to TRBD1 (6 bases). The sample comprised peripheral blood. The source is a human donor in a cohort sampled during active COVID-19. CDR3 nucleotide sequence: TGTGCCATCAGTGATTTAGGGGTTGGGGGCCGCGAGACCCAGTACTTC. Its translation: CAISDLGVGGRETQYF.